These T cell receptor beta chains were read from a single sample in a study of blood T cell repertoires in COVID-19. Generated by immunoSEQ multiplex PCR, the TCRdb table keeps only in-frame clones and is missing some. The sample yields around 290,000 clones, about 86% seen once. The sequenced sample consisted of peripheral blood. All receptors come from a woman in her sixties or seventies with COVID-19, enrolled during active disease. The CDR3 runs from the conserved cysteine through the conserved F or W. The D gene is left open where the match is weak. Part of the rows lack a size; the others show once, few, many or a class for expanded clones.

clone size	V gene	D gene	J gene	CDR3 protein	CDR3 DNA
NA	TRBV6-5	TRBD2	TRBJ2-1	CASTYAGTSGYNEQFF	TGTGCCAGCACTTATGCCGGGACTAGCGGCTACAATGAGCAGTTCTTC
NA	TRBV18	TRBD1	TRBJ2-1	CASSPLTGIYNEQFF	TGTGCCAGCTCACCACTGACAGGGATCTACAATGAGCAGTTCTTC
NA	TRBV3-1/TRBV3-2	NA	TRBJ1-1	CASSPTRGGTEAFF	TGTGCCAGCAGCCCTACCCGGGGGGGGACTGAAGCTTTCTTT
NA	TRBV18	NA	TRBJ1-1	CASSPAGRDTEAFF	TGTGCCAGCTCACCGGCAGGGAGGGACACTGAAGCTTTCTTT
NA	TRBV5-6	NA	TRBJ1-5	CDSGRNQPQHF	TGTGATTCAGGGCGGAATCAGCCCCAGCATTTT
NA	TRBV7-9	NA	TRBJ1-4	CASSPERATNEKLFF	TGTGCCAGCAGCCCCGAGCGGGCAACTAATGAAAAACTGTTTTTT
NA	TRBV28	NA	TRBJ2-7	CASSGGDSNYEQYF	TGTGCCAGCAGTGGAGGGGACAGCAACTACGAGCAGTACTTC
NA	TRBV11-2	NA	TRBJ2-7	CASRQGRPYEQYF	TGTGCCAGCAGACAGGGCCGGCCCTACGAGCAGTACTTC
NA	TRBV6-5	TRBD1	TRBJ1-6	CASSFLGQPNSPLHF	TGTGCCAGCAGCTTCCTGGGACAGCCTAATTCACCCCTCCACTTT
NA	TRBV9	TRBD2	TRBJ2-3	CASSVELAGGTDTQYF	TGTGCCAGCAGCGTAGAGCTAGCGGGGGGAACAGATACGCAGTATTTT
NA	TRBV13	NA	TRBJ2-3	CASSSPGLEGDDTQYF	TGTGCCAGCAGCTCTCCCGGACTAGAGGGGGATGACACGCAGTATTTT
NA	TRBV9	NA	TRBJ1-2	CASSAQNNGYTF	TGTGCCAGCAGCGCACAAAACAATGGCTACACCTTC
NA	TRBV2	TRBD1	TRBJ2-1	CASSFTGTDYNEQFF	TGTGCCAGCAGTTTTACCGGGACAGATTACAATGAGCAGTTCTTC
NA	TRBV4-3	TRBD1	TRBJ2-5	CASSQEGDRGWETQYF	TGCGCCAGCAGCCAAGAAGGGGACAGGGGATGGGAGACCCAGTACTTC
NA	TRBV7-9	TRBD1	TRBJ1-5	CASSLGQGARQPQHF	TGTGCCAGCAGCTTAGGGCAGGGGGCGAGGCAGCCCCAGCATTTT
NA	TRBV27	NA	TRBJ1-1	CASSIQGNTEAFF	TGTGCCAGCAGTATACAGGGAAACACTGAAGCTTTCTTT
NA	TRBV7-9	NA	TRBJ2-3	CALGRGDTQYF	TGTGCCCTCGGGCGGGGCGATACGCAGTATTTT
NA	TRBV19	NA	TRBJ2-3	CASRGGRTDTQYF	TGTGCCAGTAGAGGAGGGAGGACAGATACGCAGTATTTT
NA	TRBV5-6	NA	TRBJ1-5	CASSLQGWQPQHF	TGTGCCAGCAGCCTACAGGGCTGGCAGCCCCAGCATTTT
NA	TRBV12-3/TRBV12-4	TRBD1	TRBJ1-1	CASSFDRVYGAFF	TGTGCCAGCAGTTTCGACAGGGTTTACGGAGCTTTCTTT
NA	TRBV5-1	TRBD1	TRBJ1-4	CASSLGTGGSEKLFF	TGCGCCAGCAGCTTGGGGACAGGGGGTAGTGAAAAACTGTTTTTT
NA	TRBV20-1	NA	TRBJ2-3	CSASERWGPTDTQYF	TGCAGTGCTAGTGAAAGGTGGGGGCCCACAGATACGCAGTATTTT
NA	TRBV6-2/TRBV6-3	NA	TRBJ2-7	CASTPCGTAFSYEQYF	TGTGCCAGCACCCCGTGCGGGACAGCCTTCTCCTACGAGCAGTACTTC
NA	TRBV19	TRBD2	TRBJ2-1	CASISRWASGGMVDEQFF	TGTGCCAGTATCTCGAGATGGGCTAGCGGGGGGATGGTGGATGAGCAGTTCTTC
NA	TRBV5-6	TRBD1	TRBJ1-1	CASSYQTGLNTEAFF	TGTGCCAGCAGCTACCAGACAGGGTTGAACACTGAAGCTTTCTTT
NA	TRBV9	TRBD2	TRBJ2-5	CASSVAGAGQETQYF	TGTGCCAGCAGCGTAGCAGGAGCGGGGCAAGAGACCCAGTACTTC
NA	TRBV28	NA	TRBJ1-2	CASSLGERLYGYTF	TGTGCCAGCAGTTTAGGCGAGCGGCTCTATGGCTACACCTTC
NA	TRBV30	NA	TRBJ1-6	CAWSYLAGGRALGPLHF	TGTGCCTGGAGTTACCTCGCGGGAGGGAGGGCCTTGGGCCCCCTCCACTTT
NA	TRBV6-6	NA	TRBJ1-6	CASSFKVIGGSPLHF	TGTGCCAGCAGTTTTAAGGTCATCGGCGGATCACCCCTCCACTTT
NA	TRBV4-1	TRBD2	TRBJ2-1	CASSQPSGGTFLEQFF	TGCGCCAGCAGCCAACCTAGCGGGGGGACCTTCCTTGAGCAGTTCTTC
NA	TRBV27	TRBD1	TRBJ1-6	CASRSLGTGSSYNSPLHF	TGTGCCAGCAGAAGTTTAGGGACAGGGAGCTCCTATAATTCACCCCTCCACTTT
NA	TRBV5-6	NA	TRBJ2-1	CASSFLPWGPDNEQFF	TGTGCCAGCAGCTTCCTCCCGTGGGGCCCCGACAATGAGCAGTTCTTC
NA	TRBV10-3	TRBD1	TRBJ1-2	CAIEPEGRGRALNYGYTF	TGTGCCATCGAACCAGAGGGAAGGGGGCGAGCGCTTAACTATGGCTACACCTTC
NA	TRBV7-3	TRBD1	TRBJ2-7	CASSLTGQGASEQYF	TGTGCCAGCAGCTTAACAGGACAGGGGGCCTCCGAGCAGTACTTC
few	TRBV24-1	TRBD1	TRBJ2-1	CATSARTGSTYNEQFF	TGTGCCACCAGTGCCAGGACAGGGTCCACCTACAATGAGCAGTTCTTC
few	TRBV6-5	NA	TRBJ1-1	CASRGLNTEAFF	TGTGCCAGCAGGGGCCTGAACACTGAAGCTTTCTTT
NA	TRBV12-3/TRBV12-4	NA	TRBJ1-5	CASSWESNQPQHF	TGTGCCAGCAGTTGGGAGAGCAATCAGCCCCAGCATTTT
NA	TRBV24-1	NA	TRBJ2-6	CATGSRDNSGANVLTF	TGTGCCACCGGGTCCCGGGACAACTCTGGGGCCAACGTCCTGACTTTC
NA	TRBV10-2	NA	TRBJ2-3	CASSETGSDTQYF	TGCGCCAGCAGTGAAACGGGGTCAGATACGCAGTATTTT
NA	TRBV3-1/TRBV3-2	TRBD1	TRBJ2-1	CASSPWTGGYNEQFF	TGTGCCAGCAGCCCTTGGACAGGGGGCTACAATGAGCAGTTCTTC
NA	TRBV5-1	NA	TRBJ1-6	CASSLALSSYNSPLHF	TGCGCCAGCAGCTTGGCCTTGAGCTCCTATAATTCACCCCTCCACTTT
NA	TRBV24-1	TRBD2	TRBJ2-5	CATNGGDETQYF	TGTGCCACCAACGGGGGGGACGAGACCCAGTACTTC